This passage covers 21 T cell receptor beta chains from one sample sequenced in a study of control samples from healthy donors and cancer patients (dated by TCRdb to the early 2020s). Receptor libraries were prepared by the immunoSEQ multiplex PCR assay. The table comes from immuneACCESS by way of TCRdb, which keeps in-frame sequences with V and J called. Part of the clones is missing from these tables; in studies checked, under half for an unresolved V gene and the rest for unknown reasons. The sample table lists about 50,000 clones, 88% of them with a count of one. Over 35% of the sample is taken by the ten largest. Sequencing was performed on PBMCs. The source of these receptors is a man aged 45-65 years with head and neck cancer.

CDR3 DNA sequence: TGTGCCAGCAGCCTCACGGCATCCCACGAGCAGTACTTC. Translated, it gives CASSLTASHEQYF. The chain joins TRBV7-2 to TRBJ2-7; D unresolved. Germline loops: CDR1 SGHTA, CDR2 FQGNSA. The CDR3 is 13 residues long. The V gene lost 5 bases and the J gene lost 5 bases, with 13 bases spanning the gap.

The J gene is TRBJ2-1, the V gene TRBV19; 13 bases match TRBD2. V shed 5 bases and J 7 bases; nucleotides not matched to a gene: 8. Germline lookup yields CDR1 LNHDA and CDR2 SQIVND (reference sequence). This CDR3 region has 16 residues. The CDR3 region has the DNA TGTGCCAGTAGTCCGGTGACTAGCGGGGGGCTTAATGAGCAGTTCTTC. It yields the protein CASSPVTSGGLNEQFF.

V is TRBV25-1 and J is TRBJ1-3; 9 nucleotides agree with TRBD1. Germline CDR1 reads MGHDK; CDR2 reads SYGVNS. The trim removed 4 bases at V and 1 base at J, leaving 5 bases unmatched. The CDR3 consists of 16 residues. CDR3 sequence (DNA): TGTGCCAGCAGTGCGGACAGGGGCATATCTGGAAACACCATATATTTT. Its translation: CASSADRGISGNTIYF.

This chain joins TRBV19 and TRBJ1-2; TRBD1 agrees at 7 bases. Losses at the gene ends were 7 bases for V and 7 bases for J; bases not matched to a gene: 3. This CDR3 region has 11 residues. CDR1 and CDR2 from the germline V gene are LNHDA and SQIVND (reference sequence). The CDR3 region is CASTGGGGYTF. The CDR3 DNA reads TGTGCCAGTACAGGGGGGGGTGGCTACACCTTC. The full variable domain, its missing parts supplied by reference TRBV19 and TRBJ1-2, is DGGITQSPKYLFRKEGQNVTLSCEQNLNHDAMYWYRQDPGQGLRLIYYSQIVNDFQKGDIAEGYSVSREKKESFPLTVTSAQKNPTAFYLCASTGGGGYTFGSGTRLTVV.

The chain is built from TRBV28 and TRBJ2-1; possibly TRBD1 or TRBD2 for D (5 bases each). Germline loops: CDR1 MDHEN, CDR2 SYDVKM. The CDR3 is 16 residues long. Trimming took off 6 bases at V and 7 bases at J, with 22 bases between the two ends. CDR3 in amino acids: CASSQGELSPPNEQFF. The CDR3 nucleotides are TGTGCCAGCAGCCAGGGAGAGCTTAGTCCGCCGAATGAGCAGTTCTTC. Complete variable domain (other parts from reference TRBV28 and TRBJ2-1): DVKVTQSSRYLVKRTGEKVFLECVQDMDHENMFWYRQDPGLGLRLIYFSYDVKMKEKGDIPEGYSVSREKKERFSLILESASTNQTSMYLCASSQGELSPPNEQFFGPGTRLTVL.

V and J are TRBV30 and TRBJ2-1, with D unclear. The CDR3 covers 15 residues. V was shortened by 0 bases and J by 4 bases, with 13 bases between the two germline ends. Germline V gene sequence: CDR1 GTSNPN, CDR2 SVGIG (reference sequence). The CDR3 sequence is CAWSVATSPYNEQFF. The CDR3 region has the DNA TGTGCCTGGAGTGTCGCGACTTCACCTTACAATGAGCAGTTCTTC.

V usage is TRBV5-1 and J usage is TRBJ2-5, with 10 nucleotides matching TRBD2. Germline V lookup: CDR1 SGHRS, CDR2 YFSETQ. Trimming took 4 bases from V and 3 from J; bases not matched to a gene: 6. This CDR3 is 15 amino acids long. The CDR3 DNA follows: TGCGCCAGCAGCAGATCCGGACTAGCGGAAGAGACCCAGTACTTC. Protein: CASSRSGLAEETQYF. The full variable domain, completed using reference TRBV5-1 and TRBJ2-5, is KAGVTQTPRYLIKTRGQQVTLSCSPISGHRSVSWYQQTPGQGLQFLFEYFSETQRNKGNFPGRFSGRQFSNSRSEMNVSTLELGDSALYLCASSRSGLAEETQYFGPGTRLLVL.

This clone was recorded only once. V gene TRBV7-2 combines with J gene TRBJ2-5, with TRBD2 matching 14 bases. The V gene end was trimmed by 3 bases and the J gene end by 5 bases; junction bases not matched to a gene: 5. CDR3 length: 16 residues. Germline lookup yields CDR1 SGHTA and CDR2 FQGNSA. The DNA for the CDR3 is TGTGCCAGCAGCTTTGGGGGACTAGCGGGAGTGGAGACCCAGTACTTC. It encodes CASSFGGLAGVETQYF.

This rearrangement joins TRBV28 to TRBJ2-7, with D perhaps TRBD2 (5 bases). Germline CDR1 and CDR2: MDHEN and SYDVKM. Deletions cut 8 bases from V and 0 bases from J, with 17 bases between. This CDR3 region has 15 residues. In nucleotides, the CDR3 is TGTGCCAGCGGACCCCTTATAACTAGCTCCTACGAGCAGTACTTC. Its protein is CASGPLITSSYEQYF.

The chain employs TRBV7-9 and TRBJ1-5; 10 nucleotides align to TRBD1. Trimming removed 5 bases from V and 1 base from J; junction bases left unmatched: 14. CDR3 length equals 19 residues. Germline assignment: CDR1 SEHNR and CDR2 FQNEAQ (reference sequence). In DNA, the CDR3 is TGTGCCAGCAGCCACGCTTCCGGGACAGGGGCAACGAGCAATCAGCCCCAGCATTTT. This codes for CASSHASGTGATSNQPQHF.

This clone was seen a single time. The gene calls are TRBV7-6 and TRBJ2-3; 16 bases map to TRBD2. Germline trimming cut 5 bases from V and 4 bases from J; bases unmatched to any gene: 9. This CDR3 comprises 18 residues. Germline V gene lookup returns CDR1 SGHVS and CDR2 FNYEAQ. In nucleotides, the CDR3 is TGTGCCAGCAGCGCGGGACTAGCGGGGGGGGCCCCCGCAGATACGCAGTATTTT. Translated, it gives CASSAGLAGGAPADTQYF.

V gene TRBV27 combines with J gene TRBJ2-3; D is unclear. Trimming left V 8 bases short and J 4 bases short, with 7 bases between. Germline CDR1 MNHEY, CDR2 SMNVEV (reference sequence). The CDR3 runs to 11 residues. This CDR3 reads CASQMSDTQYF. Here the CDR3 DNA reads TGTGCCAGCCAAATGTCAGATACGCAGTATTTT.

This sequence joins TRBV6-5 and TRBJ2-7, with D tentatively TRBD1 or TRBD2 (6 bases each). V shed 7 bases and J shed 2 bases, with 18 bases lying between them. This CDR3 comprises 15 residues. CDR1 MNHEY and CDR2 SVGAGI come from the germline V gene. The CDR3 DNA reads TGTGCCAGCACCCGAGGTCGGGGGCAGCCCTACGAGCAGTACTTC. Amino acids: CASTRGRGQPYEQYF.

The J gene is TRBJ1-2, the V gene TRBV7-2; weak D call: TRBD1 (6 bases). Trimming removed 3 bases at V and 3 bases at J, with 14 bases between. This CDR3 is built from 15 residues. Germline loops: CDR1 SGHTA, CDR2 FQGNSA. The CDR3 region has the DNA TGTGCCAGCAGCTTGTTCGGGGGCGCAGACTATGGCTACACCTTC. This gives the protein CASSLFGGADYGYTF. The variable domain in full, with the rest retrieved from reference TRBV7-2 and TRBJ1-2, is GAGVSQSPSNKVTEKGKDVELRCDPISGHTALYWYRQSLGQGLEFLIYFQGNSAPDKSGLPSDRFSAERTGGSVSTLTIQRTQQEDSAVYLCASSLFGGADYGYTFGSGTRLTVV.

The chain employs TRBV6-5 and TRBJ1-5; TRBD1 might be the D (5 bases). CDR3 length: 13 amino acids. CDR1 is MNHEY and CDR2 is SVGAGI in the germline V gene. The V end lost 2 bases, the J end lost 7 bases, and 9 bases lay between the germline ends. The CDR3 region is CASSYAGGQPQHF. DNA of the CDR3: TGTGCCAGCAGTTACGCTGGGGGGCAGCCCCAGCATTTT.

V gene TRBV7-6 combines with J gene TRBJ1-3; D is perhaps TRBD1 (6 bases). Germline lookup yields CDR1 SGHVS and CDR2 FNYEAQ. V lost 3 bases to trimming and J lost 0 bases, with 21 bases between them. The CDR3 consists of 19 residues. CDR3 residues: CASSFRRAGATNSGNTIYF. In DNA, the CDR3 is TGTGCCAGCAGCTTCCGTCGGGCAGGGGCCACAAACTCTGGAAACACCATATATTTT.

J is TRBJ2-5 and V is TRBV2; D remains ambiguous. With 6 bases removed from V and 1 base from J, the gap between germline ends came to 0 bases. CDR1 SNHLY and CDR2 FYNNEI come from the germline V gene. There are 10 residues in the CDR3. CDR3 protein: CASSQETQYF. Written as DNA, the CDR3 is TGTGCCAGCAGCCAAGAGACCCAGTACTTC.

In its sample, this clone was seen once. This chain joins TRBV28 and TRBJ1-2; D perhaps matches TRBD1 (6 bases). This CDR3 has 14 residues. With 1 base removed from V and 8 bases from J, the gap between germline ends came to 14 bases. Germline lookup yields CDR1 MDHEN and CDR2 SYDVKM. CDR3 sequence (DNA): TGTGCCAGCAGTTTATACGAAGGGGGATCGGGCTACACCTTC. Its translation is CASSLYEGGSGYTF.

This clone was found once. The chain combines TRBV28 with TRBJ2-7; 7 bases line up with TRBD2. CDR3 length equals 14 residues. In germline, CDR1 is MDHEN, CDR2 SYDVKM. The J segment lost 3 bases and the V segment lost 6 bases, leaving 8 bases of the junction unmatched. As DNA, the CDR3 is TGTGCCAGCAGCCCCGGGACTACTCTCTACGAGCAGTACTTC. This gives the protein CASSPGTTLYEQYF.

The V gene is TRBV7-9, the J gene TRBJ2-5; 9 bases align to TRBD1. Losses at the gene ends were 5 bases for V and 5 bases for J; bases not matched to a gene: 6. CDR3 length: 14 residues. Germline CDR1 reads SEHNR; CDR2 reads FQNEAQ (reference sequence). CDR3 coding DNA: TGTGCCAGCAGCGGGCACAGGGGGCTGGAGACCCAGTACTTC. Translated, it gives CASSGHRGLETQYF.

The V and J genes are TRBV7-9 and TRBJ2-2, with D hard to call. Germline values: CDR1 SEHNR, CDR2 FQNEAQ (reference sequence). The CDR3 runs to 15 residues. V shed 1 base and J shed 7 bases, with 13 bases lying between them. CDR3 region: CASSLGDRRNGELFF. The CDR3 DNA reads as TGTGCCAGCAGCTTAGGAGACCGAAGGAACGGGGAGCTGTTTTTT.